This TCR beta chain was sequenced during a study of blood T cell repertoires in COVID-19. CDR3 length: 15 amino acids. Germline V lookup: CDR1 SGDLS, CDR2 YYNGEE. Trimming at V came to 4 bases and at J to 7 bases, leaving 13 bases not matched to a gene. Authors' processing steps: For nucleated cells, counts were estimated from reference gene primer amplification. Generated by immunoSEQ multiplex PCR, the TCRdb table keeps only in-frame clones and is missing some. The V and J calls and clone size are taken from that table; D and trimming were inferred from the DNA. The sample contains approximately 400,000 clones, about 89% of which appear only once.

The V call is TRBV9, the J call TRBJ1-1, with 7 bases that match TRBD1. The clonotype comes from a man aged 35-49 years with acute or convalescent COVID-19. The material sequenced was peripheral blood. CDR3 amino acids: CASSSYTGESDEAFF. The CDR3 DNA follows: TGTGCCAGCAGCTCATATACAGGGGAGTCGGATGAAGCTTTCTTT.